This T cell receptor beta chain was sequenced for a study of vaccination effects on CD4 cells after COVID-19. On the study more broadly: Two-dose BNT162b2 or mRNA-1273 vaccination was given to participants.

This clone was found a few times. The antigen remains undetermined. Sequencing used immunoSEQ multiplex PCR; TCRdb keeps in-frame clones, though not all of them. The table lists roughly 65,000 clones, 60% to 80% of them singletons. Unmatched junction bases numbered 11, after V lost 4 bases and J lost 8 bases. This CDR3 spans 16 amino acids. Germline CDR1 is SGDLS and CDR2 is YYNGEE. In the ViraFEST assay, antigen-specific CD4+ clonotypes were identified by expansion after peptide-pool stimulation. CD4+ T cells were isolated after nine to ten days of culture. The vaccine recipients had no prior SARS-CoV-2 infection, with negative nucleocapsid antibodies.

This chain connects TRBV9 to TRBJ1-6; 8 positions agree with TRBD1. Sample: CD4+ T cells from PBMCs cultured with HCoV-NL63 spike peptides, taken before COVID-19 vaccination. This clonotype was obtained from a human donor who received a COVID-19 vaccine. The CDR3 coding sequence is TGTGCCAGCAGCAAAGGGACAGGCGCTCTCTATTCACCCCTCCACTTT. Protein: CASSKGTGALYSPLHF.